The TCR beta chain described here comes from a study of blood T cell repertoires in COVID-19. In the study overall: The United States, Italy and Spain were the sources of the acute and convalescent COVID-19 samples. From T cells, B-cell-depleted T cells, or PBMCs came the material, which was cDNA or gDNA.

Germline V gene data show CDR1 as MNHEY and CDR2 as SVGEGT. V was clipped by 2 bases and J by 2 bases, with 3 bases between them. The CDR3 loop spans 12 amino acids. Original data processing: Using reference gene primer amplification, nucleated cell counts were estimated. The data were produced by immunoSEQ multiplex PCR, yet TCRdb's version contains in-frame clones alone and is incomplete. D and trimming were read from the DNA, whereas the V and J calls and clone size are those reported in that table. The data show about 110,000 clones, roughly 85% seen once. This TCR came from a human donor in a cohort sampled during active COVID-19. V gene TRBV6-2 or TRBV6-3 combines with J gene TRBJ2-5; unclear D gene. The sequencing input was peripheral blood. The chain's CDR3 is CASSYPQETQYF. The CDR3 DNA follows: TGTGCCAGCAGTTACCCTCAAGAGACCCAGTACTTC.